This passage covers 2 T cell receptor beta chains from one sample sequenced in a study of Ad26.COV2.S vaccination and SARS-CoV-2 variants. Specified treatment: around 19 received Ad26.COV2.S at low or high dose, single or two shots; roughly 5 received placebo; per-sample allocation not given. Collection of the samples took place on day 63 after the first injection of vaccine or placebo. The table came from immunoSEQ multiplex PCR; TCRdb's copy has only in-frame clones and leaves some out. The sample lists about 400,000 clones, 88% seen once, with less than 4.5% in the top ten. This specimen consisted of peripheral blood, obtained in a trial of Ad26.COV2.S vaccine versus placebo. These receptors were collected from a person aged 18-60 years who received the Ad26.COV2.S COVID-19 vaccine or a placebo.

This chain joins TRBV5-6 and TRBJ2-7; 7 bases align to TRBD1. The CDR3 spans 14 residues. The V and J ends lost 0 bases and 3 bases, in that order; junction bases with no gene match: 3. Germline V lookup: CDR1 SGHDT, CDR2 YYEEEE. The CDR3 nucleotides read TGTGCCAGCAGCTTGGGACAGGGAAACTACGAGCAGTACTTC. This sequence encodes CASSLGQGNYEQYF.

J is TRBJ2-1 and V is TRBV5-4; D not certain. CDR3 length: 15 residues. Germline V gene sequence: CDR1 SGHNT, CDR2 YYREEE (reference sequence). Trimming stripped 5 bases from V and 4 bases from J, with 16 bases between. The CDR3 sequence: CASSLSRNSYNEQFF. In nucleotides, the CDR3 is TGTGCCAGCAGTTTATCGAGGAATTCATACAATGAGCAGTTCTTC.